The 8 T cell receptor beta chains listed next were all sequenced from one sample in a study of human thymus T cells. Thymus pieces cut out during corrective heart surgery were the tissue that was used. Libraries were prepared by immunoSEQ multiplex PCR; TCRdb keeps only in-frame clonotypes and omits some of them. The sample lists about 78,000 clones, just over 95% occurring once. Material: thymus tissue. The receptors here all came from a boy under two years old with a congenital heart defect but otherwise immunologically healthy.

This clone appeared a single time. The V and J genes are TRBV5-1 and TRBJ2-3; TRBD2 matches at 8 bases. J was trimmed by 5 bases and V by 2 bases; bases with no gene match: 7. The CDR3 is made up of 15 amino acids. Germline CDR1 SGHRS, CDR2 YFSETQ. CDR3 residues: CASSFLGGAEDTQYF. In DNA form, the CDR3 reads TGCGCCAGCAGCTTCCTCGGGGGGGCGGAAGATACGCAGTATTTT.

The V and J genes are TRBV2 and TRBJ2-2; 14 positions agree with TRBD2. V trimming: 6 bases; J trimming: 1 base; junction bases outside the gene matches: 7. CDR1 and CDR2 from the germline V gene are SNHLY and FYNNEI. The CDR3 runs 18 residues. CDR3 nucleotide sequence: TGTGCCAGCAGCATCGGACTAGCGGGGGGCATGAACACCGGGGAGCTGTTTTTT. This translates into CASSIGLAGGMNTGELFF.

CDR3: CASTRLKTGEAFF. The CDR3 coding sequence is TGTGCCAGCACCAGACTTAAGACAGGGGAAGCTTTCTTT. J is TRBJ1-1 and V is TRBV6-5, with 7 bases lining up with TRBD1. V lost 7 bases and J lost 8; bases outside the gene matches: 10. Germline CDR1 reads MNHEY; CDR2 reads SVGAGI. CDR3 length: 13 amino acids.

The V gene is TRBV12-5, the J gene TRBJ2-3, with TRBD2 identical over 8 bases. This CDR3 comprises 18 residues. J was trimmed by 3 bases and V by 2 bases; bases with no gene match: 13. Germline V lookup: CDR1 LGHNT, CDR2 FRNRAP. This chain's CDR3 is CASGLSSTGTRATDTQYF. The CDR3 bases are TGTGCTAGTGGTTTGTCCTCGACCGGGACTAGAGCAACAGATACGCAGTATTTT.

The chain is built from TRBV5-1 and TRBJ1-2; 8 nucleotides agree with TRBD1. The trim removed 0 bases at V and 4 bases at J, leaving 8 bases unmatched. The CDR3 covers 16 residues. The germline V gene encodes CDR1 SGHRS and CDR2 YFSETQ. The CDR3 DNA is TGCGCCAGCAGCTTGGGTAGGCCGGACAGGGTCTATGGCTACACCTTC. This gives the protein CASSLGRPDRVYGYTF. Full variable domain (missing parts from reference TRBV5-1 and TRBJ1-2): KAGVTQTPRYLIKTRGQQVTLSCSPISGHRSVSWYQQTPGQGLQFLFEYFSETQRNKGNFPGRFSGRQFSNSRSEMNVSTLELGDSALYLCASSLGRPDRVYGYTFGSGTRLTVV.

The chain combines TRBV14 with TRBJ2-3; D gene uncertain. V was pared by 1 base and J by 6 bases, with 11 bases between. Looked up from germline, CDR1 is SGHDN and CDR2 is FVKESK. This CDR3 is 14 amino acids long. CDR3 DNA sequence: TGTGCCAGCAGCCAAGGTCAGCATAGCGATACGCAGTATTTT. Encoded protein: CASSQGQHSDTQYF.

The chain couples TRBV9 to TRBJ2-3; 9 bases line up with TRBD2. Germline V lookup: CDR1 SGDLS, CDR2 YYNGEE. The length of the CDR3 is 15 residues. Unmatched junction bases numbered 5, after V lost 4 bases and J lost 2 bases. CDR3 nucleotide sequence: TGTGCCAGCAGCTCCCGCGGGGGGGCCACAGATACGCAGTATTTT. As protein: CASSSRGGATDTQYF.

J is TRBJ1-1 and V is TRBV5-1; 8 bases align to TRBD1. The CDR3 runs 16 residues. The junction had 12 bases not matched to a gene; V was cut back by 4 bases and J by 4 bases. The V gene's germline CDR1 is SGHRS and CDR2 YFSETQ. The CDR3 DNA reads TGCGCCAGCAGCCGATCTGGACAGGGAATGAGCACTGAAGCTTTCTTT. This gives the protein CASSRSGQGMSTEAFF.